The 22 T cell receptor beta chains in this list originate from one sample, sequenced in a study of cytomegalovirus exposure and HLA in healthy donors. PCR was performed using 60 Vbeta and 13 Jbeta primers. Data came from immunoSEQ multiplex PCR; TCRdb stores just in-frame clones and leaves some out. The sample consists of about 190,000 clones, 85% of them appearing once. Sequenced: PBMCs. The source is a boy between 2 and 10 years old in good health and CMV-seronegative.

This clone was counted once. The rearrangement joins TRBV6-1 to TRBJ2-7; a weak D match, TRBD1 (5 bases). The CDR3 is 13 residues long. V lost 9 bases and J lost 0, with 12 bases in between. Germline CDR1 reads MNHNS; CDR2 reads SASEGT. CDR3 residues: CASSQGSSYEQYF. CDR3 sequence (DNA): TGTGCCAGTTCTCAGGGAAGCTCCTACGAGCAGTACTTC.

The chain's CDR3 is CASSPDTEAFF. CDR3 nucleotides: TGTGCCAGCAGCCCGGACACTGAAGCTTTCTTT. This chain links TRBV7-9 with TRBJ1-1; D call uncertain. Germline V lookup: CDR1 SEHNR, CDR2 FQNEAQ (reference sequence). Between the trimmed V and J ends, which lost 5 bases and 3 bases, there was a span of 4 bases. The CDR3 is 11 amino acids.

This chain joins TRBV7-2 and TRBJ2-7; TRBD1 might be the D (6 bases). The V end lost 3 bases, the J end lost 3 bases, and 15 bases lay between the germline ends. The germline V gene encodes CDR1 SGHTA and CDR2 FQGNSA. This CDR3 has 15 residues. CDR3 bases: TGTGCCAGCAGCTTCACCGGGACACTGAACTACGAGCAGTACTTC. This gives the protein CASSFTGTLNYEQYF. The variable domain in full, completed from reference TRBV7-2 and TRBJ2-7, reads GAGVSQSPSNKVTEKGKDVELRCDPISGHTALYWYRQSLGQGLEFLIYFQGNSAPDKSGLPSDRFSAERTGGSVSTLTIQRTQQEDSAVYLCASSFTGTLNYEQYFGPGTRLTVT.

The chain couples TRBV29-1 to TRBJ2-1; 7 positions match TRBD1. V trimming: 6 bases; J trimming: 0 bases; junction bases outside the gene matches: 5. The CDR3 is 14 amino acids. From germline, CDR1 is SQVTM and CDR2 ANQGSEA. CDR3 loop: CSVARGSSYNEQFF. In DNA form, the CDR3 reads TGCAGCGTGGCCAGGGGGAGCTCCTACAATGAGCAGTTCTTC.

This sequence joins TRBV6-6 and TRBJ2-2; D unclear. Trimming left V 2 bases short and J 4 bases short, with 8 bases between. The CDR3 covers 14 residues. Germline V gives CDR1 MNHNY, CDR2 SVGAGI (reference sequence). This chain's CDR3 is CASSYDSPTGELFF. CDR3 in DNA: TGTGCCAGCAGTTACGACTCTCCCACCGGGGAGCTGTTTTTT.

This clone was found once. This chain joins TRBV5-1 and TRBJ2-1; possibly TRBD2 for D (7 bases). The CDR3 has 14 residues. CDR1 SGHRS and CDR2 YFSETQ come from the germline V gene. Trimming cost V 0 bases and J 4 bases, with 8 bases left between them. CDR3 protein: CASSLEGGYNEQFF. As DNA, the CDR3 is TGCGCCAGCAGCTTGGAGGGGGGGTACAATGAGCAGTTCTTC.

The CDR3 DNA reads as TGTGCCAGCAGCTTGCCTGGACATGGTCAGCCCCAGCATTTT. Its protein is CASSLPGHGQPQHF. This chain connects TRBV5-5 to TRBJ1-5; weak D call: TRBD1 (5 bases). Germline V gene lookup returns CDR1 SGHKS and CDR2 YYEKEE (reference sequence). There are 14 residues in the CDR3. The V and J ends lost 1 base and 6 bases respectively, with 11 bases between them.

This rearrangement joins TRBV5-5 to TRBJ2-3; tentative D call: TRBD1 (6 bases). Germline V gene sequence: CDR1 SGHKS, CDR2 YYEKEE (reference sequence). Between the trimmed V and J ends, which lost 5 bases and 6 bases, there was a span of 13 bases. The CDR3 is 13 amino acids. As DNA, the CDR3 is TGTGCCAGCAGTCCTTGGGGGCCCGATACGCAGTATTTT. Its translation: CASSPWGPDTQYF.

The V call is TRBV6-1, the J call TRBJ1-1, with D possibly TRBD1 on 5 matching bases. V gave up 6 bases and J gave up 10 bases, with 15 bases separating them. The CDR3 totals 12 residues. The germline gives CDR1 MNHNS, CDR2 SASEGT. The CDR3 nucleotides read TGTGCCAGCAGGGGACGGTCGGGGGGAGCTTTCTTT. Translated: CASRGRSGGAFF.

This chain uses TRBV7-2 with TRBJ1-3; D gene uncertain. CDR3 length: 17 residues. CDR1 is SGHTA, CDR2 FQGNSA, per germline. V lost 5 bases to trimming and J lost 0 bases, with 17 bases between them. The CDR3 here is CASSQGPAGNSGNTIYF. CDR3 in DNA: TGTGCCAGCAGCCAAGGTCCCGCGGGAAACTCTGGAAACACCATATATTTT.

This sequence joins TRBV27 and TRBJ1-1, with a weak D call TRBD1 (5 bases). The CDR3 sequence is 13 residues long. The V gene lost 6 bases and the J gene lost 2 bases, with 10 bases spanning the gap. Germline CDR1 reads MNHEY; CDR2 reads SMNVEV (reference sequence). The CDR3 region has the DNA TGTGCCAGCAGGTGGACACCCAACACTGAAGCTTTCTTT. Protein: CASRWTPNTEAFF.

V is TRBV7-2 and J is TRBJ2-4; a weak D match, TRBD2 (5 bases). V was trimmed by 1 base and J by 0 bases, leaving 10 bases between them. Germline lookup yields CDR1 SGHTA and CDR2 FQGNSA. The length of the CDR3 is 16 residues. This CDR3 reads CASSLGGVIAKNIQYF. The CDR3 DNA follows: TGTGCCAGCAGCTTAGGGGGAGTCATAGCCAAAAACATTCAGTACTTC.

The chain carries TRBV7-9 and TRBJ2-3; the D gene is possibly TRBD1 (7 bases). Germline V gene data show CDR1 as SEHNR and CDR2 as FQNEAQ (reference sequence). Trimming took 7 bases from V and 2 from J, leaving 16 bases between them. The CDR3 contains 15 residues. CDR3 sequence: CASIGGTASTDTQYF. CDR3 DNA sequence: TGTGCCAGCATCGGCGGGACAGCTTCCACAGATACGCAGTATTTT. Variable domain in full (rest from reference TRBV7-9 and TRBJ2-3): DTGVSQNPRHKITKRGQNVTFRCDPISEHNRLYWYRQTLGQGPEFLTYFQNEAQLEKSRLLSDRFSAERPKGSFSTLEIQRTEQGDSAMYLCASIGGTASTDTQYFGPGTRLTVL.

This chain joins TRBV27 and TRBJ1-5; no clear D. Germline V CDR1 and CDR2: MNHEY, SMNVEV (reference sequence). Trimming stripped 3 bases from V and 2 bases from J, with 14 bases between. The CDR3 consists of 16 residues. CDR3 sequence (DNA): TGTGCCAGCAGTTTGGGAGACGCCTACGGCAATCAGCCCCAGCATTTT. Amino acids: CASSLGDAYGNQPQHF.

The V and J genes are TRBV15 and TRBJ2-1; 8 nucleotides line up with TRBD2. Germline CDR1 and CDR2: LNHNV and YYDKDF (reference sequence). J gave up 10 bases and V 7 bases, and 12 bases lay outside the gene matches. CDR3 size: 14 residues. The CDR3 DNA sequence: TGTGCCACCACCGCCAGCGGGAGAGTGAAGGAGCAGTTCTTC. Its translation is CATTASGRVKEQFF.

The chain links TRBV19 to TRBJ1-2, with 10 bases identical to TRBD1. This CDR3 region has 14 residues. V was clipped by 5 bases and J by 8 bases; unmatched bases: 8. Per germline, CDR1 LNHDA and CDR2 SQIVND (reference sequence). CDR3 sequence: CASSSGQGGGGYTF. The CDR3 DNA is TGTGCCAGTAGTTCCGGACAGGGGGGGGGCGGCTACACCTTC.

The chain combines TRBV6-4 with TRBJ2-2; D possibly corresponds to TRBD1 (6 bases). The V and J ends lost 3 bases and 6 bases respectively, with 8 bases between them. CDR3 length equals 13 residues. In germline, CDR1 is MRHNA, CDR2 SNTAGT. For the CDR3, the DNA is TGTGCCAGCAGTGAATACAGGGCCGGGGAGCTGTTTTTT. Residues: CASSEYRAGELFF.

The V and J genes are TRBV5-5 and TRBJ2-7, with D maybe TRBD1 (5 bases). This CDR3 comprises 19 residues. Germline V gene data show CDR1 as SGHKS and CDR2 as YYEKEE (reference sequence). Trimming removed 0 bases from V and 0 bases from J, with 22 bases in between. The CDR3 nucleotides read TGTGCCAGCAGCTTGGCCAACAGCTTGCCAGGGAAAAGCTCCTACGAGCAGTACTTC. Encoded protein: CASSLANSLPGKSSYEQYF. The entire variable domain, with the rest obtained from reference TRBV5-5 and TRBJ2-7, is as follows: DAGVTQSPTHLIKTRGQQVTLRCSPISGHKSVSWYQQVLGQGPQFIFQYYEKEERGRGNFPDRFSARQFPNYSSELNVNALLLGDSALYLCASSLANSLPGKSSYEQYFGPGTRLTVT.

The chain employs TRBV7-9 and TRBJ1-2; maybe TRBD1 (5 bases). The V gene lost 6 bases and the J gene lost 14 bases, with 25 bases spanning the gap. The germline CDR1 and CDR2 sequences are SEHNR and FQNEAQ (reference sequence). The CDR3 extends over 14 amino acids. CDR3: CASRPEEGQARVTF. The CDR3 DNA is TGTGCCAGCAGACCCGAGGAGGGGCAAGCTAGAGTTACCTTC.

This sequence joins TRBV28 and TRBJ1-5, with a tentative D call TRBD1 (5 bases). V was cut by 7 bases and J by 4 bases, with 14 bases left in between. Per germline, CDR1 MDHEN and CDR2 SYDVKM. The length of the CDR3 is 14 residues. CDR3 coding DNA: TGTGCCAGCACCCACGACAGTGATAATCAGCCCCAGCATTTT. It encodes CASTHDSDNQPQHF. The full variable domain, with the rest looked up from reference TRBV28 and TRBJ1-5, is DVKVTQSSRYLVKRTGEKVFLECVQDMDHENMFWYRQDPGLGLRLIYFSYDVKMKEKGDIPEGYSVSREKKERFSLILESASTNQTSMYLCASTHDSDNQPQHFGDGTRLSIL.

The V and J genes are TRBV5-1 and TRBJ1-1; the D gene is possibly TRBD1 (5 bases). The CDR3 is made up of 13 amino acids. Between the trimmed V and J ends, which lost 0 bases and 11 bases, there was a span of 14 bases. CDR1 is SGHRS and CDR2 is YFSETQ in the germline V gene. The CDR3 protein is CASSLGQKDPAFF. The CDR3 DNA reads as TGCGCCAGCAGCTTGGGACAGAAAGATCCGGCTTTCTTT.

This clone came up a few times. V gene TRBV6-1 combines with J gene TRBJ1-1; D perhaps matches TRBD1 (5 bases). Germline CDR1 reads MNHNS; CDR2 reads SASEGT. This CDR3 is built from 14 residues. V lost 2 bases, J lost 3 bases, and 10 bases lay in between. The CDR3 loop is CASSEFDRHTEAFF. CDR3 nucleotides: TGTGCCAGCAGTGAATTTGACAGACACACTGAAGCTTTCTTT.